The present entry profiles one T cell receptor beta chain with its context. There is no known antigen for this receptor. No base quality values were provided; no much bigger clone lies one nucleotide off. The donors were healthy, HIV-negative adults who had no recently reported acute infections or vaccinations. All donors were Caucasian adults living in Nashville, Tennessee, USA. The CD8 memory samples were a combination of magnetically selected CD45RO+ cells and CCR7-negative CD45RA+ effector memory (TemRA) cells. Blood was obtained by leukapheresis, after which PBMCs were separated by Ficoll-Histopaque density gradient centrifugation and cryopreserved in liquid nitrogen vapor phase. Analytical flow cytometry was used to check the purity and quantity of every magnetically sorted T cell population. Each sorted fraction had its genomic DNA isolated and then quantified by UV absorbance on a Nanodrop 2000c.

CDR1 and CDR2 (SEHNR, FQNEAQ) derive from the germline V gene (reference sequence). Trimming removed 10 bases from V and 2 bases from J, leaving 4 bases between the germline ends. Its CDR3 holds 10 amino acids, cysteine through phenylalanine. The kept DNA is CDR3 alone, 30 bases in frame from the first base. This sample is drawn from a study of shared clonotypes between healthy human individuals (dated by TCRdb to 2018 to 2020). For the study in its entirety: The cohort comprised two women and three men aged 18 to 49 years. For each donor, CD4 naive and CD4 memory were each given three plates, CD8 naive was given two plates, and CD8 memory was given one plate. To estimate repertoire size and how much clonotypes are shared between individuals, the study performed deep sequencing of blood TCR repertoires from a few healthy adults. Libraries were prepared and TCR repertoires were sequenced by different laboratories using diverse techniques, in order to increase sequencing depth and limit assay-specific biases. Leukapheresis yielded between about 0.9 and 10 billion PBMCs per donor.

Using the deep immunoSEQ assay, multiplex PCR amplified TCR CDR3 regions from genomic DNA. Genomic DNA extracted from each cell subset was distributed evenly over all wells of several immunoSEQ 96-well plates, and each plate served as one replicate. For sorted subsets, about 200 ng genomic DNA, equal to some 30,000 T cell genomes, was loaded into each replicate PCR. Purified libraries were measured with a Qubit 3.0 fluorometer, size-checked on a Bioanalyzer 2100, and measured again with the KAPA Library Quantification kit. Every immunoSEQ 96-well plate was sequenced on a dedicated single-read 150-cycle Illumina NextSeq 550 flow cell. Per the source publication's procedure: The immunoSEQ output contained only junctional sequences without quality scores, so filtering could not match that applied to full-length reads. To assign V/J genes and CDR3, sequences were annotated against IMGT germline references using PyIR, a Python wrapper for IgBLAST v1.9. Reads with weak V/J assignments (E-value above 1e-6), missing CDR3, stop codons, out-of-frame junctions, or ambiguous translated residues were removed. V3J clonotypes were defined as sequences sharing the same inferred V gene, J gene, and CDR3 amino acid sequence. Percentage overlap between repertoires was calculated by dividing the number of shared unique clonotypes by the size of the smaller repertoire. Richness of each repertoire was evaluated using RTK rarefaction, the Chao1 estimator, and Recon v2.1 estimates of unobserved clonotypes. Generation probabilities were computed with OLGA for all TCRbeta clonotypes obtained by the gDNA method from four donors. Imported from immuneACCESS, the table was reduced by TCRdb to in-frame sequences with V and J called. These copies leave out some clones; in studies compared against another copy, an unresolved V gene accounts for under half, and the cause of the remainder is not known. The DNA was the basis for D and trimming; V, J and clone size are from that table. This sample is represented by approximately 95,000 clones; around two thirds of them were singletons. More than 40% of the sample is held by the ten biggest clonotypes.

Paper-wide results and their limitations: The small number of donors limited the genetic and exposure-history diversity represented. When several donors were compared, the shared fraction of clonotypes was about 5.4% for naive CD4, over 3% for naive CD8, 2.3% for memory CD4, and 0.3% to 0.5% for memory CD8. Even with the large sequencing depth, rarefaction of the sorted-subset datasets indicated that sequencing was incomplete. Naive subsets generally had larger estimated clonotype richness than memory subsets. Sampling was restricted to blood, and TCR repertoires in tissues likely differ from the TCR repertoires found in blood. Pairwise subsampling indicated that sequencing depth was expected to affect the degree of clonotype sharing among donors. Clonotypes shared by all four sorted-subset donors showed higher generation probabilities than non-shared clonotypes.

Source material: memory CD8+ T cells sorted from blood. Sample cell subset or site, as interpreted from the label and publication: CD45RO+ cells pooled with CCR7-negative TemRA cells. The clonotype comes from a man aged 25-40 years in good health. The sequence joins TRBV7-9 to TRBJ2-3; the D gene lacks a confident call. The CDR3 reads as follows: CATNTDTQYF. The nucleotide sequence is TGTGCCACAAACACAGATACGCAGTATTTT. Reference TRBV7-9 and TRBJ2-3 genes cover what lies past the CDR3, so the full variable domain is DTGVSQNPRHKITKRGQNVTFRCDPISEHNRLYWYRQTLGQGPEFLTYFQNEAQLEKSRLLSDRFSAERPKGSFSTLEIQRTEQGDSAMYLCATNTDTQYFGPGTRLTVL.